This TCR beta chain emerged from a study of CD8 T cell repertoires and HIV-1 epitope variants. At the level of the study: Controls were a CMV, EBV and flu peptide pool, Ebola AY9 negative control, and no-peptide well. Cultures ran ten to eleven days, with IL-2, IL-7 and IL-15 added on days 3 and 7.

Study-wide results and limits: A handful of clonotypes recognized Nef KF9, one HW9, none TAALDMSHF.

Sequencing of TCR beta CDR3 used immunoSEQ survey depth. The data were produced by immunoSEQ multiplex PCR, yet TCRdb's version contains in-frame clones alone and is incomplete. Found here are about 4,900 clones, roughly 66% of them singletons; the top ten hold more than 35%. This clone was seen just once. Antigen unknown. V was pared by 9 bases and J by 4 bases, with 9 bases between. The CDR3 has 11 residues. The germline gives CDR1 LNHDA, CDR2 SQIVND (reference sequence). The genes are TRBV19 and TRBJ1-2; tentative D call: TRBD1 (5 bases). Source material: cultured CD8+ T cells derived from PBMCs. This sequence was found in a male donor with HIV. The CDR3 sequence: CASSQGYGYTF. The CDR3 DNA reads TGTGCCAGCTCTCAGGGCTATGGCTACACCTTC.